The sequence of this T cell receptor beta chain was determined in a study of blood T cell repertoires in COVID-19. About the research overall: Italy, Spain and the United States were the sources of the convalescent and acute COVID-19 samples.

On this clone: The sample holds other DNA sequences that translate to the same CDR3.

As processed by the authors: Estimation of nucleated cell counts was performed using reference gene primer amplification. Libraries were prepared by immunoSEQ multiplex PCR; TCRdb keeps only in-frame clonotypes and omits some of them. V, J and clone size are taken as reported in that table, and D and trimming were inferred from the DNA itself. The sample comprises more than 100,000 clones, around 76% of which are singletons, and under 3% rests with the top ten. This TCR came from a man in his 70s with acute or convalescent COVID-19. The sample was peripheral blood.

The CDR3 loop is CASSSGQGETQYF. CDR3 nucleotides: TGTGCCAGCAGCTCGGGACAGGGAGAGACCCAGTACTTC. The rearrangement uses TRBV7-3 and TRBJ2-5, with 9 bases lining up with TRBD1. J was trimmed by 4 bases and V by 4 bases; bases with no gene match: 1. Germline CDR1 is SGHTA and CDR2 is FQGTGA. CDR3 length: 13 residues.